These 5 T cell receptor beta chains came from one sample sequenced in a study of response to subunit inactivated influenza vaccine. TCRdb re-called the RT-PCR reads with MiXCR, one entry per CDR3 protein. Of 530,000 or so distinct CDR3 sequences in the sample, 25% were seen once. The sample in question was CD4+ T cells sorted from PBMCs, obtained approximately 5 days after vaccination. These TCRs come from a man aged 50-59 years who received an inactivated influenza vaccine.

J is TRBJ2-4 and V is TRBV5-6, with D perhaps assigned TRBD1 or TRBD2 (5 bases each). Looked up from germline, CDR1 is SGHDT and CDR2 is YYEEEE. V gave up 4 bases and J gave up 7 bases, with 15 bases separating them. The length of the CDR3 is 14 residues. CDR3 sequence (DNA): TGTGCCAGCAGCCCGAGGGGCGCGAGGAACATTCAGTACTTC. Translation gives CASSPRGARNIQYF.

There are a few counts of this clonotype. The chain recombines TRBV19 with TRBJ1-2; 9 positions agree with TRBD1. The CDR3 is made up of 16 amino acids. Germline CDR1 reads LNHDA; CDR2 reads SQIVND (reference sequence). V dropped 5 bases and J dropped 3; count of bases not matched to a gene: 10. CDR3 protein: CASSPHRGRRDYGYTF. CDR3 in DNA: TGTGCCAGTAGTCCCCACAGGGGGCGGAGGGACTATGGCTACACCTTC.

This clonotype was found a few times. The chain uses TRBV7-9 and TRBJ2-5, with D uncertain. The CDR3 is 14 residues long. Trimming shortened V by 5 bases and J by 5 bases, and 15 bases separated the two germline ends. CDR1 and CDR2 from the germline V gene are SEHNR and FQNEAQ (reference sequence). CDR3 nucleotides: TGTGCCAGCAGCCAAGCCCTAGGTTCCGAGACCCAGTACTTC. This encodes CASSQALGSETQYF.

J is TRBJ2-1 and V is TRBV7-8; D may be TRBD2 (6 bases). The CDR3 spans 15 residues. Germline V lookup: CDR1 SGHVS, CDR2 FQNEAQ. Trimming removed 2 bases from V and 8 bases from J, with 16 bases in between. The CDR3 nucleotides read TGTGCCAGCAGCTTACCGGCGGGCGGGATCGATGAGCAGTTCTTC. Encoded protein: CASSLPAGGIDEQFF.

In this sample, this clonotype turned up a few times. The chain joins TRBV11-2 to TRBJ1-1; possibly TRBD1 for D (6 bases). Germline V gives CDR1 SGHAT, CDR2 FQNNGV. CDR3 size: 16 residues. The V end lost 1 base, the J end lost 3 bases, and 15 bases lay between the germline ends. The DNA of the CDR3 is TGTGCCAGCAGCTTAGGCAGGGGCCGGAAAGACACTGAAGCTTTCTTT. Translating gives CASSLGRGRKDTEAFF. The whole variable domain, remainder taken from reference TRBV11-2 and TRBJ1-1, is EAGVAQSPRYKIIEKRQSVAFWCNPISGHATLYWYQQILGQGPKLLIQFQNNGVVDDSQLPKDRFSAERLKGVDSTLKIQPAKLEDSAVYLCASSLGRGRKDTEAFFGQGTRLTVV.